The clone carrying this T cell receptor beta chain was counted ten times or more. Its antigen is unknown. Germline lookup yields CDR1 SGHTA and CDR2 FQGTGA. The CDR3 is made up of 19 amino acids. V dropped 1 base and J dropped 4; count of bases not matched to a gene: 7. The data originate from a study of response to subunit inactivated influenza vaccine. Findings and limits, study-wide: Authors suggested each seasonal influenza vaccination recruits few new T cells.

In TCRdb, the RT-PCR reads were re-called with MiXCR into one record per CDR3 protein. In the table there are over 150,000 distinct CDR3 sequences, roughly 10% of which are singletons. The clonotype was recovered from a man aged 45 to 70 who received an inactivated influenza vaccine. This sample comprised CD8+ T cells sorted from PBMCs, obtained about 23 months after vaccination. The J gene is TRBJ2-1, the V gene TRBV7-3; 16 bases line up with TRBD2. In nucleotides, the CDR3 is TGTGCCAGCAGCTTAAAGGGACTAGCGGGAGGGGTAGGTTACAATGAGCAGTTCTTC. Translating gives CASSLKGLAGGVGYNEQFF.